The 23 T cell receptor beta chains in this list originate from one sample, sequenced in a study of T-cell reconstitution after alpha-beta-depleted transplantation in children (dated by TCRdb to about 2016). In light of the paper, this sample's treatment or condition label describes: allogeneic hematopoietic cell transplantation with graft depleted of TCRalphabeta T cells and CD19 B cells. The library came from PCR. The sequencer listed for this sample is Illumina HiSeq 2500. TCR library preparation used molecular barcoding, with unique molecular identifiers applied to normalize quantification of the TCRbeta repertoire. The raw public reads went through TCRdb reprocessing: fastp at Q25, MiXCR clone calling, in-frame beta chains kept. A single entry per CDR3 protein holds the most common genes and DNA from its merged rows. The sample table contains 500,000 to 600,000 distinct CDR3 sequences; only one count was recorded for around 27% of them. The ten largest account for approximately 39% of the sample.

The sequenced sample was PBMCs, obtained before TCRalphabeta/CD19-depleted stem cell transplant. Receptors were obtained from a boy less than two years old with Wiskott-Aldrich syndrome, due to receive a stem cell transplant.

The chain links TRBV20-1 to TRBJ2-3, with TRBD2 matching over 8 bases. CDR1 and CDR2 (germline): DFQATT, SNEGSKA (reference sequence). The junction had 4 bases not matched to a gene; V was cut back by 6 bases and J by 5 bases. The CDR3 loop spans 12 amino acids. The CDR3 is CSAPTSGDTQYF. The CDR3 DNA reads TGCAGTGCGCCAACTAGCGGAGATACGCAGTATTTT.

V is TRBV5-1 and J is TRBJ1-1; D unclear. This CDR3 contains 14 residues. Germline CDR1 and CDR2: SGHRS and YFSETQ. With 0 bases removed from V and 5 bases from J, the gap between germline ends came to 11 bases. The CDR3 region has the DNA TGCGCCAGCAGCTTGGCCATCGGAAGGACTGAAGCTTTCTTT. Its protein product is CASSLAIGRTEAFF.

Of note for this clonotype: Compared with germline, one end of the junction differs, possibly owing to a read error. The chain joins TRBV5-1 to TRBJ1-2, with D hard to call. Germline V gene lookup returns CDR1 SGHRS and CDR2 YFSETQ. The CDR3 has 14 residues. The DNA of the CDR3 is TGCGCCAGCAGCTTCGGAGGAGCTGACTATGGCGACACCTTC. Its protein is CASSFGGADYGDTF.

This clonotype came up a few times. This CDR3 reads CASSWRETTMYNEQFF. In DNA form, the CDR3 reads TGTGCCAGCAGTTGGCGGGAGACTACAATGTACAATGAGCAGTTCTTC. The rearrangement uses TRBV2 and TRBJ2-1; 7 positions agree with TRBD2. The V and J ends lost 5 bases and 4 bases, in that order; junction bases with no gene match: 11. The CDR3 runs 16 residues. Germline CDR1 SNHLY, CDR2 FYNNEI.

This clonotype has just a few counts. This chain links TRBV24-1 with TRBJ2-4; D is unresolved. The germline V and J ends were trimmed by 8 bases and 7 bases, with 5 bases remaining between them. Looked up from germline, CDR1 is KGHDR and CDR2 is SFDVKD. The CDR3 has 10 residues. CDR3 loop: CATITNIQYF. As DNA, the CDR3 is TGTGCCACCATAACGAACATTCAGTACTTC.

V and J are TRBV15 and TRBJ2-7; 8 nucleotides agree with TRBD2. Germline trimming cut 1 base from V and 5 bases from J; bases unmatched to any gene: 1. This CDR3 has 13 residues. Germline-derived CDR1 and CDR2 are LNHNV and YYDKDF (reference sequence). The CDR3 DNA reads as TGTGCCACCAGCAGAGGGGGACTAGACGAGCAGTACTTC. This codes for CATSRGGLDEQYF.

This clonotype was counted only a few times. The rearrangement links TRBV5-4 to TRBJ1-2; 7 bases align to TRBD1. The J segment lost 4 bases and the V segment lost 0 bases, leaving 3 bases of the junction unmatched. This CDR3 contains 14 residues. CDR1 and CDR2 from the germline V gene are SGHNT and YYREEE (reference sequence). The CDR3 bases are TGTGCCAGCAGCTTGGAGGGGGCCGGCTATGGCTACACCTTC. Amino acids: CASSLEGAGYGYTF. Based on the CDR3 plus reference TRBV5-4 and TRBJ1-2, the full variable domain is ETGVTQSPTHLIKTRGQQVTLRCSSQSGHNTVSWYQQALGQGPQFIFQYYREEENGRGNFPPRFSGLQFPNYSSELNVNALELDDSALYLCASSLEGAGYGYTFGSGTRLTVV.

This clonotype was seen only a few times. V and J are TRBV5-1 and TRBJ2-5; the D is unclear. Germline V lookup: CDR1 SGHRS, CDR2 YFSETQ. The V end lost 0 bases, the J end lost 7 bases, and 13 bases lay between the germline ends. This CDR3 is built from 14 residues. The CDR3, as DNA: TGCGCCAGCAGCTTGGGTTCACCAACGGGGACCCAGTACTTC. It is translated as CASSLGSPTGTQYF.

To note about this clonotype: The germline gene is not matched at one end of the junction; a read error may be the cause. The chain recombines TRBV11-2 with TRBJ2-1; D tentatively fits TRBD1 or TRBD2 (5 bases each). The V gene's germline CDR1 is SGHAT and CDR2 FQNNGV. This CDR3 region has 15 residues. Written as DNA, the CDR3 is TGTGCCAGCAGCTTGACCGGGGCCTCCCACAATGAGCAGTTCTTC. Translation: CASSLTGASHNEQFF.

The chain carries TRBV2 and TRBJ2-1, with D unclear. The CDR3 extends over 11 amino acids. V lost 2 bases and J lost 12, with 8 bases in between. Per the germline V gene, CDR1 is SNHLY and CDR2 is FYNNEI. The CDR3 coding sequence is TGTGCCAGCAGTGAACCCGTGGGGCAGTTCTTC. It is translated as CASSEPVGQFF.

This clonotype was found a few times. This sequence joins TRBV12-3 or TRBV12-4 and TRBJ1-1; the D is unclear. Trimming removed 2 bases from V and 1 base from J, with 11 bases in between. The length of the CDR3 is 15 residues. CDR3 nucleotides: TGTGCCAGCAGTTTAAAGGGTTGGGGGAACACTGAAGCTTTCTTT. It translates to CASSLKGWGNTEAFF.

The V gene is TRBV11-2, the J gene TRBJ1-1; 9 nucleotides line up with TRBD1. CDR1 SGHAT and CDR2 FQNNGV come from the germline V gene. The junction had 13 bases not matched to a gene; V was cut back by 2 bases and J by 0 bases. This CDR3 is 19 amino acids long. DNA of the CDR3: TGTGCCAGCAGCTTACGGGGTAGTAGGACAGGGGTCATGAACACTGAAGCTTTCTTT. This encodes CASSLRGSRTGVMNTEAFF.

This rearrangement joins TRBV24-1 to TRBJ2-3; D possibly corresponds to TRBD2 (5 bases). V shed 9 bases and J shed 6 bases, with 9 bases lying between them. The CDR3 runs 11 residues. Germline CDR1 is KGHDR and CDR2 is SFDVKD. The CDR3 sequence: CATAAGDTQYF. The CDR3 DNA reads TGTGCCACCGCGGCGGGCGATACGCAGTATTTT.

This clonotype has just a few counts. V usage is TRBV12-3 or TRBV12-4 and J usage is TRBJ1-6; D ambiguous. V was cut by 3 bases and J by 4 bases, with 10 bases left in between. This CDR3 region has 15 residues. CDR3 coding DNA: TGTGCCAGCAGTTTCTGGACCGGTTATAATTCACCCCTCCACTTT. It codes for CASSFWTGYNSPLHF.

This clonotype was seen a few times. The rearrangement links TRBV9 to TRBJ2-7; possible D gene TRBD2, 7 bases. Trimming removed 3 bases from V and 4 bases from J, with 17 bases in between. The CDR3 has 15 residues. Germline values: CDR1 SGDLS, CDR2 YYNGEE. The CDR3 sequence: CASSAGRGSSYEQYF. CDR3 bases: TGTGCCAGCAGCGCAGGGAGGGGGAGCTCTTACGAGCAGTACTTC.

This chain links TRBV30 with TRBJ2-1; TRBD1 matches 7 bases. Trimming cost V 1 base and J 2 bases; bases outside gene matches: 2. From germline, CDR1 is GTSNPN and CDR2 SVGIG (reference sequence). This CDR3 is built from 14 residues. CDR3 bases: TGTGCCTGGAGTGGGACAGGTCCCTACAATGAGCAGTTCTTC. It is translated as CAWSGTGPYNEQFF.

The chain carries TRBV30 and TRBJ2-1, with D unclear. In germline, CDR1 is GTSNPN, CDR2 SVGIG (reference sequence). V was cut by 2 bases and J by 10 bases, with 15 bases left in between. CDR3 length: 13 residues. The CDR3 DNA sequence: TGTGCCTGGAGTCTCCGCGGACCCGGCGAGCAGTTCTTC. Translating it yields CAWSLRGPGEQFF.

This clonotype was observed a handful of times. This chain uses TRBV20-1 with TRBJ1-5; TRBD1 matches 9 bases. J lost 1 base, V lost 4 bases, and 5 bases had no gene match. The CDR3 covers 15 residues. Germline CDR1 reads DFQATT; CDR2 reads SNEGSKA (reference sequence). This chain's CDR3 is CSAKTGTGSNQPQHF. CDR3 nucleotide sequence: TGCAGTGCTAAGACCGGGACAGGGAGCAATCAGCCCCAGCATTTT.

This clonotype was recorded a few times. The rearrangement uses TRBV5-1 and TRBJ2-7; 8 bases line up with TRBD2. CDR3 length: 14 residues. The trim removed 3 bases at V and 5 bases at J, leaving 7 bases unmatched. Germline assignment: CDR1 SGHRS and CDR2 YFSETQ. The chain's CDR3 is CASSSRLAGHEQYF. The CDR3 nucleotides read TGCGCCAGCAGCTCCAGGCTAGCGGGTCACGAGCAGTACTTC.

The chain employs TRBV4-1 and TRBJ2-5, with no clear D. Germline assignment: CDR1 MGHRA and CDR2 YSYEKL. This CDR3 has 13 residues. The ends were cut back, 0 bases at V and 5 bases at J, with 7 bases in the middle. DNA of the CDR3: TGCGCCAGCAGCCAAGAGGGCCTGGAGACCCAGTACTTC. It encodes CASSQEGLETQYF.

V and J are TRBV10-3 and TRBJ2-1, with a possible D match to TRBD2 (6 bases). Trimming took off 6 bases at V and 4 bases at J, with 13 bases between the two ends. The CDR3 extends over 14 amino acids. CDR1 is ENHRY, CDR2 SYGVKD, per germline. CDR3 loop: CAIRGTRGYNEQFF. In DNA, the CDR3 is TGTGCCATCAGGGGGACCCGGGGGTACAATGAGCAGTTCTTC.

The table lists this clonotype with a few counts. The rearrangement links TRBV2 to TRBJ2-7; tentative D call: TRBD1 (5 bases). V was pared by 7 bases and J by 2 bases, with 24 bases between. The CDR3 spans 17 residues. In germline, CDR1 is SNHLY, CDR2 FYNNEI. CDR3 loop: CASIPMFGTGVTYEQYF. The CDR3 DNA sequence: TGTGCCAGCATTCCTATGTTTGGCACAGGCGTTACCTACGAGCAGTACTTC.

This clonotype was counted between two and nine times. The rearrangement links TRBV7-9 to TRBJ2-7; possibly TRBD1 for D (5 bases). The germline V gene has CDR1 SEHNR and CDR2 FQNEAQ (reference sequence). The V gene lost 1 base and the J gene lost 0 bases, with 13 bases spanning the gap. CDR3 length equals 16 residues. CDR3: CASSLGGQLSSYEQYF. The CDR3 nucleotides read TGTGCCAGCAGCTTAGGGGGCCAGCTAAGCTCCTACGAGCAGTACTTC.